This entry lists 28 T cell receptor beta chains sequenced from one sample in a study of brain metastases from non-small cell lung cancer. The data were produced by immunoSEQ multiplex PCR, yet TCRdb's version contains in-frame clones alone and is incomplete. Seen here are approximately 6,100 clones, roughly 80% observed once, and the top ten hold about 7.4%. Sequencing used primary lung tumor tissue. These receptors were collected from a donor aged 40 or older with non-small cell lung cancer.

In its sample, this clone was seen a few times. This chain joins TRBV6-4 and TRBJ2-5, with 12 bases that match TRBD2. The ends lost 4 bases at V and 5 bases at J; junction bases unmatched: 8. Germline lookup yields CDR1 MRHNA and CDR2 SNTAGT. The CDR3 consists of 16 residues. The chain's CDR3 is CASSAASGGALETQYF. The CDR3 DNA reads TGTGCCAGCAGTGCTGCTAGCGGGGGGGCCTTGGAGACCCAGTACTTC.

The rearrangement uses TRBV4-1 and TRBJ1-3; D gene uncertain. V was clipped by 1 base and J by 2 bases, with 6 bases between them. The germline V gene encodes CDR1 MGHRA and CDR2 YSYEKL. The CDR3 consists of 14 residues. CDR3 residues: CASSQVYPGNTIYF. CDR3 coding DNA: TGCGCCAGCAGCCAAGTGTACCCTGGAAACACCATATATTTT.

This chain connects TRBV7-2 to TRBJ1-1; D gene uncertain. CDR1 is SGHTA and CDR2 is FQGNSA in the germline V gene. CDR3 size: 13 residues. The V end was cut by 2 bases, the J end by 5 bases, with 9 bases between. CDR3 residues: CASSLTWVTEAFF. DNA for the CDR3: TGTGCCAGCAGCTTAACCTGGGTGACTGAAGCTTTCTTT. Using reference TRBV7-2 and TRBJ1-1 for the parts outside the CDR3, the full variable domain is GAGVSQSPSNKVTEKGKDVELRCDPISGHTALYWYRQSLGQGLEFLIYFQGNSAPDKSGLPSDRFSAERTGGSVSTLTIQRTQQEDSAVYLCASSLTWVTEAFFGQGTRLTVV.

This chain links TRBV7-8 with TRBJ1-6; 9 bases line up with TRBD1. Germline CDR1 SGHVS, CDR2 FQNEAQ. The CDR3 runs 18 residues. Trimming at V came to 3 bases and at J to 9 bases, leaving 15 bases not matched to a gene. Here the CDR3 DNA reads TGTGCCAGCAGCTTTTCACAGGGGGCGCATTTGATCCGTTCACCCCTCCACTTT. Translated: CASSFSQGAHLIRSPLHF.

The V and J genes are TRBV30 and TRBJ2-7; D is ambiguous. CDR1 is GTSNPN, CDR2 SVGIG, per germline (reference sequence). V lost 2 bases and J 4 bases, leaving 18 bases between the germline ends. CDR3 size: 15 residues. CDR3 DNA: TGTGCCTGGAGTCTAACCTCGAGCCTAGGGTACGAGCAGTACTTC. It specifies CAWSLTSSLGYEQYF.

J is TRBJ2-1 and V is TRBV7-8; 7 bases agree with TRBD2. This CDR3 is 14 amino acids long. With V trimmed by 1 base and J by 7 bases, 4 bases remained unmatched. The V gene's germline CDR1 is SGHVS and CDR2 FQNEAQ. The CDR3 bases are TGTGCCAGCAGCTTAGTGGTACTAGCGAATGAGCAGTTCTTC. Residues: CASSLVVLANEQFF.

The chain couples TRBV10-3 to TRBJ1-2; 8 nucleotides agree with TRBD1. V lost 7 bases to trimming and J lost 4 bases; unmatched junction nucleotides: 5. Germline CDR1 ENHRY, CDR2 SYGVKD. The CDR3 has 13 residues. CDR3 in DNA: TGTGCCATCACCCCAGGGGGCGTCTATGGCTACACCTTC. Amino acid sequence: CAITPGGVYGYTF.

Concerning this clone: At one end the junction does not follow the germline gene, possibly because of a read error. The gene calls are TRBV30 and TRBJ1-6; 9 bases align to TRBD1. The CDR3 length is 15 residues. CDR1 is GTSNPN, CDR2 SVGIG, per germline (reference sequence). In DNA, the CDR3 is TGTGCCTGGAGTTTCCCGGGACAGGGAGAGTCACCCCTCCACTTC. This codes for CAWSFPGQGESPLHF. The full variable domain, rest sourced from reference TRBV30 and TRBJ1-6, is SQTIHQWPATLVQPVGSPLSLECTVEGTSNPNLYWYRQAAGRGLQLLFYSVGIGQISSEVPQNLSASRPQDRQFILSSKKLLLSDSGFYLCAWSFPGQGESPLHFGNGTRLTVT.

This clone was recorded only once. The chain has TRBV6-1 and TRBJ2-1; no clear D. The V gene lost 1 base and the J gene lost 4 bases, with 11 bases spanning the gap. Looked up from germline, CDR1 is MNHNS and CDR2 is SASEGT. The CDR3 loop spans 15 amino acids. The CDR3: CASSEDSQSYNEQFF. The CDR3 bases are TGTGCCAGCAGTGAAGACAGCCAGAGTTACAATGAGCAGTTCTTC.

V and J are TRBV15 and TRBJ2-4; TRBD1 agrees at 8 bases. Trimming removed 3 bases from V and 0 bases from J; junction bases left unmatched: 10. CDR3 length: 18 amino acids. CDR1 and CDR2 (germline): LNHNV, YYDKDF (reference sequence). The CDR3 coding sequence is TGTGCCACCAGCAGGCCCGCTGACAGGGGTCTAGCCAAAAACATTCAGTACTTC. Protein: CATSRPADRGLAKNIQYF.

This rearrangement joins TRBV6-1 to TRBJ2-7, with no clear D. CDR3 length equals 15 residues. The ends were cut back, 6 bases at V and 0 bases at J, with 15 bases in the middle. Per germline, CDR1 MNHNS and CDR2 SASEGT. The CDR3 nucleotides are TGTGCCAGCAGCTCCCCTACCCTAAGCTCCTACGAGCAGTACTTC. This sequence encodes CASSSPTLSSYEQYF.

This sequence joins TRBV10-3 and TRBJ2-3; 8 bases fit TRBD2. The ends lost 11 bases at V and 2 bases at J; junction bases unmatched: 9. Germline V gene data show CDR1 as ENHRY and CDR2 as SYGVKD. The CDR3 has 14 amino acids. For the CDR3, the DNA is TGTGCCGTCCGGGGGGGTCTCCTCACAGATACGCAGTATTTT. Translating gives CAVRGGLLTDTQYF.

This clone has a handful of counts. The chain links TRBV7-2 to TRBJ2-5; D ambiguous. V lost 2 bases and J 7 bases, leaving 14 bases between the germline ends. The germline V gene encodes CDR1 SGHTA and CDR2 FQGNSA. CDR3 length: 14 amino acids. The CDR3 DNA reads TGTGCCAGCAGCTTAATTTCAGCCCCTCCGACCCAGTACTTC. It is translated as CASSLISAPPTQYF.

The chain is built from TRBV9 and TRBJ2-3; D is undetermined. Trimming stripped 0 bases from V and 1 base from J, with 12 bases between. Per germline, CDR1 SGDLS and CDR2 YYNGEE. The CDR3 loop spans 16 amino acids. In nucleotides, the CDR3 is TGTGCCAGCAGCGTAGGTTCTTCGATAGGCACAGATACGCAGTATTTT. This gives the protein CASSVGSSIGTDTQYF.

The chain uses TRBV24-1 and TRBJ2-2; TRBD1 matches at 9 bases. Germline CDR1 and CDR2: KGHDR and SFDVKD. CDR3 length: 18 residues. V lost 2 bases to trimming and J lost 2 bases; unmatched junction nucleotides: 8. The CDR3 DNA sequence: TGTGCCACCAGTGATTCCCGCCGGGACAGGGCTAACACCGGGGAGCTGTTTTTT. Its protein product is CATSDSRRDRANTGELFF.

The chain employs TRBV20-1 and TRBJ2-5; D is perhaps TRBD1 or TRBD2 (5 bases each). The CDR3 has 16 amino acids. The germline V gene has CDR1 DFQATT and CDR2 SNEGSKA (reference sequence). V shed 3 bases and J shed 4 bases, with 21 bases lying between them. The CDR3: CSASKGERAIRETQYF. Written as DNA, the CDR3 is TGCAGTGCTAGTAAAGGGGAGAGAGCGATTCGAGAGACCCAGTACTTC.

V gene TRBV28 combines with J gene TRBJ1-1; no reliable D call. The CDR3 consists of 16 residues. Trimming took 4 bases from V and 3 from J, leaving 18 bases between them. The germline V gene encodes CDR1 MDHEN and CDR2 SYDVKM. CDR3 DNA sequence: TGTGCCAGCAGTTCAATAAACACAGTCCCCTACACTGAAGCTTTCTTT. Translating gives CASSSINTVPYTEAFF. Full variable domain (outside the CDR3, taken from reference TRBV28 and TRBJ1-1): DVKVTQSSRYLVKRTGEKVFLECVQDMDHENMFWYRQDPGLGLRLIYFSYDVKMKEKGDIPEGYSVSREKKERFSLILESASTNQTSMYLCASSSINTVPYTEAFFGQGTRLTVV.

V usage is TRBV4-1 and J usage is TRBJ1-1, with D maybe TRBD1 (5 bases). Trimming stripped 7 bases from V and 6 bases from J, with 9 bases between. The CDR3 spans 11 residues. Germline CDR1 reads MGHRA; CDR2 reads YSYEKL. The CDR3 loop is CASKRGSEAFF. The CDR3 nucleotides are TGCGCCAGCAAAAGGGGTTCTGAAGCTTTCTTT.

This clone was found once. CDR3 loop: CASSLVTAGGNEQFF. CDR3 sequence (DNA): TGCGCCAGCAGCTTGGTGACGGCGGGGGGAAATGAGCAGTTCTTC. The V call is TRBV5-1, the J call TRBJ2-1; TRBD2 aligns across 8 bases. CDR1 is SGHRS, CDR2 YFSETQ, per germline. The CDR3 has 15 amino acids. With 0 bases clipped from V and 7 bases from J, the junction kept 6 bases outside the gene matches.

The V and J genes are TRBV6-5 and TRBJ1-6; D uncertain. Germline CDR1 and CDR2: MNHEY and SVGAGI. Trimming pared 7 bases from V and 7 bases from J, leaving 17 bases between. CDR3 size: 15 residues. For the CDR3, the DNA is TGTGCCAGCACCCCGGGCAGAGCAGCGAATTCACCCCTCCACTTT. This codes for CASTPGRAANSPLHF.

The chain is built from TRBV27 and TRBJ2-7, with D possibly being TRBD1 or TRBD2 (5 bases each). V lost 6 bases to trimming and J lost 4 bases, with 19 bases between them. CDR3 size: 15 residues. The germline CDR1 and CDR2 sequences are MNHEY and SMNVEV (reference sequence). For the CDR3, the DNA is TGTGCCAGCAGCCGGTATCAGGGAGAAGGATACGAGCAGTACTTC. Translation: CASSRYQGEGYEQYF.

The chain uses TRBV28 and TRBJ1-2; D is unresolved. Germline CDR1 reads MDHEN; CDR2 reads SYDVKM. The CDR3 is made up of 12 amino acids. V lost 4 bases and J lost 2, with 5 bases in between. In DNA form, the CDR3 reads TGTGCCAGCAGTTCCCGAAACTATGGCTACACCTTC. Its protein is CASSSRNYGYTF.

The genes are TRBV15 and TRBJ2-7; D gene uncertain. This CDR3 contains 15 residues. V lost 0 bases, J lost 0 bases, and 9 bases lay in between. The V gene's germline CDR1 is LNHNV and CDR2 YYDKDF (reference sequence). The CDR3 loop reads CATSRDQNPSYEQYF. CDR3 nucleotides: TGTGCCACCAGCAGAGATCAGAACCCCTCCTACGAGCAGTACTTC.

The rearrangement joins TRBV20-1 to TRBJ2-3; 8 nucleotides agree with TRBD2. The V gene's germline CDR1 is DFQATT and CDR2 SNEGSKA (reference sequence). The CDR3 sequence is 16 residues long. J was trimmed by 4 bases and V by 3 bases; bases with no gene match: 12. CDR3 amino acids: CSASFLGSGGADTQYF. The CDR3, as DNA: TGCAGTGCTAGTTTTCTTGGATCGGGGGGGGCAGATACGCAGTATTTT.

This CDR3 reads CASSQVWGFRNTEAFF. CDR3 in DNA: TGTGCCAGCAGCCAAGTGTGGGGCTTTAGAAACACTGAAGCTTTCTTT. The chain joins TRBV6-2 or TRBV6-3 to TRBJ1-1; D might be TRBD1 (5 bases). The CDR3 covers 16 residues. Germline assignment: CDR1 MNHEY and CDR2 SVGEGT. The germline V and J ends were trimmed by 6 bases and 2 bases, with 19 bases remaining between them.

This clone was counted between two and nine times. The rearrangement uses TRBV6-5 and TRBJ2-7; the D is unclear. V was cut by 7 bases and J by 5 bases, with 15 bases left in between. The CDR3 extends over 13 amino acids. Germline V gene lookup returns CDR1 MNHEY and CDR2 SVGAGI. As DNA, the CDR3 is TGTGCCAGCATCGGCCCAGGAAACAACGAGCAGTACTTC. It encodes CASIGPGNNEQYF.

The V and J genes are TRBV21-1 and TRBJ2-3; the D call of TRBD2 is as the table states it, not checked on the DNA. TRBV21-1 is a listed pseudogene. The CDR3 extends over 16 amino acids. The CDR3 nucleotides are TGTGCCAGCCTGACTAGCGGGGGCCCTAGCACAGATACGCAGTATTTT. Translation: CASLTSGGPSTDTQYF.

The chain recombines TRBV7-8 with TRBJ2-7; D uncertain. Germline loops: CDR1 SGHVS, CDR2 FQNEAQ. Between the trimmed V and J ends, which lost 1 base and 5 bases, there was a span of 9 bases. The CDR3 is 13 amino acids. The DNA of the CDR3 is TGTGCCAGCAGCTTAGATCGGCAGAACGAGCAGTACTTC. It is translated as CASSLDRQNEQYF.